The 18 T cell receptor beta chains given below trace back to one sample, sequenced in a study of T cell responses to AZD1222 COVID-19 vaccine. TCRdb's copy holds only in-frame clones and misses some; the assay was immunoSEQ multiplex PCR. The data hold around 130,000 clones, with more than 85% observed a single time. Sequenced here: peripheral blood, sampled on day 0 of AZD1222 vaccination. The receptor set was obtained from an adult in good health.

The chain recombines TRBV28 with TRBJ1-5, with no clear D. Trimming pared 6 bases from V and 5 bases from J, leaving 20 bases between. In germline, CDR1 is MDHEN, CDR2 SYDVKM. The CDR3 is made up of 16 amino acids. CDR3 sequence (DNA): TGTGCCAGCAGCTATAGAGCCCCTGCACGCGATCAGCCCCAGCATTTT. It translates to CASSYRAPARDQPQHF. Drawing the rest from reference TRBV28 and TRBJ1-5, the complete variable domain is DVKVTQSSRYLVKRTGEKVFLECVQDMDHENMFWYRQDPGLGLRLIYFSYDVKMKEKGDIPEGYSVSREKKERFSLILESASTNQTSMYLCASSYRAPARDQPQHFGDGTRLSIL.

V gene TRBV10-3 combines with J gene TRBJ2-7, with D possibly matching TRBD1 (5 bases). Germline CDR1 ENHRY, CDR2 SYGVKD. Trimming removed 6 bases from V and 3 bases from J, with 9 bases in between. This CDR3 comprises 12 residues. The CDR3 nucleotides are TGTGCCATCAGGACAGTTAGCTACGAGCAGTACTTC. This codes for CAIRTVSYEQYF.

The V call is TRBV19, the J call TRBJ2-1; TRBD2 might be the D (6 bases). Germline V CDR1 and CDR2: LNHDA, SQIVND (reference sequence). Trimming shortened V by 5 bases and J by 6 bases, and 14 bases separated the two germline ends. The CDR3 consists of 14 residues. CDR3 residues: CASSQPGVSNEQFF. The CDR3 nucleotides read TGTGCCAGTAGTCAACCGGGAGTTTCCAATGAGCAGTTCTTC.

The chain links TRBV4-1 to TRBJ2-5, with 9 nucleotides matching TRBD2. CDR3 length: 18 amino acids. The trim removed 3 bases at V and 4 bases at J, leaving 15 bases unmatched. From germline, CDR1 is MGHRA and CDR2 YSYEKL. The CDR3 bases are TGCGCCAGCAGCCAGGGGATAGCGGGAGCGGGTTCCATAGAGACCCAGTACTTC. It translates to CASSQGIAGAGSIETQYF.

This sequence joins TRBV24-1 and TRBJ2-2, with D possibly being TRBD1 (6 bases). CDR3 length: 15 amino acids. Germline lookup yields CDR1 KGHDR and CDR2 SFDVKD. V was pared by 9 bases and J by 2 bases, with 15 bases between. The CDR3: CATSVTGFNTGELFF. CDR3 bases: TGTGCCACCTCGGTGACAGGTTTTAACACCGGGGAGCTGTTTTTT.

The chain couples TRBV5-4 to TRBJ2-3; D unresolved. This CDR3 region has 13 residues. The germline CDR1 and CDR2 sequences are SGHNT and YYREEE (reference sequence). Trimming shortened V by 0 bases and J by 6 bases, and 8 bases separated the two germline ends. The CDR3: CASSLGHSDTQYF. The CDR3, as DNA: TGTGCCAGCAGCTTGGGGCATTCGGATACGCAGTATTTT. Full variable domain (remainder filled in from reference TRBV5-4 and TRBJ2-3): ETGVTQSPTHLIKTRGQQVTLRCSSQSGHNTVSWYQQALGQGPQFIFQYYREEENGRGNFPPRFSGLQFPNYSSELNVNALELDDSALYLCASSLGHSDTQYFGPGTRLTVL.

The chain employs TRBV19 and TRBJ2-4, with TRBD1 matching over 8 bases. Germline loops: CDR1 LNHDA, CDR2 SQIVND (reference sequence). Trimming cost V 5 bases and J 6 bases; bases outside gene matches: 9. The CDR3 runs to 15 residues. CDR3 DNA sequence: TGTGCCAGTAGTCCAATGGGACAGGCTGGAAACATTCAGTACTTC. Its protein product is CASSPMGQAGNIQYF.

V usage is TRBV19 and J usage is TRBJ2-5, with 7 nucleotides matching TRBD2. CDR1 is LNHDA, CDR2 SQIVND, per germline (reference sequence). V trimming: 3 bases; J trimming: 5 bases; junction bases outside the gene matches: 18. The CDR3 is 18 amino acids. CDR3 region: CASSIFNRGGSYIETQYF. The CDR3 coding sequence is TGTGCCAGTAGTATTTTTAATCGGGGAGGGAGCTATATTGAGACCCAGTACTTC. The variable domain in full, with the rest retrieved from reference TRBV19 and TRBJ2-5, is DGGITQSPKYLFRKEGQNVTLSCEQNLNHDAMYWYRQDPGQGLRLIYYSQIVNDFQKGDIAEGYSVSREKKESFPLTVTSAQKNPTAFYLCASSIFNRGGSYIETQYFGPGTRLLVL.

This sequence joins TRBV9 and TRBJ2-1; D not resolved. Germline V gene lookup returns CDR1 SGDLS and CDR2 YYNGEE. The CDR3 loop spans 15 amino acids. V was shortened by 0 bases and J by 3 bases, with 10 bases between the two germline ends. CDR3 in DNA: TGTGCCAGCAGCGTAGAAGACCCCCACTACAATGAGCAGTTCTTC. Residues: CASSVEDPHYNEQFF.

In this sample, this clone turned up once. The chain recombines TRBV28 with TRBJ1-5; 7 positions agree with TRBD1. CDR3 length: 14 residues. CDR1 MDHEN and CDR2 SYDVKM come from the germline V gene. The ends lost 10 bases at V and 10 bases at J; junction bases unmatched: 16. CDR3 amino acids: CAIAETQGIGPQHF. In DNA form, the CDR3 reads TGTGCCATTGCGGAAACACAGGGGATCGGTCCCCAGCATTTT.

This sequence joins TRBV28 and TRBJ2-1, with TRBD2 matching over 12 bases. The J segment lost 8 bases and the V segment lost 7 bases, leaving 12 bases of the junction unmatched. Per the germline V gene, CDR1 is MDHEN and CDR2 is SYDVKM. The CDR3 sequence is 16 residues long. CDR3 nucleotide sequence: TGTGCCAGCACCCTTGAGACTAGCGGGAGTTTCGATGAGCAGTTCTTC. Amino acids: CASTLETSGSFDEQFF. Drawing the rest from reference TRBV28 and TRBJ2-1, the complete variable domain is DVKVTQSSRYLVKRTGEKVFLECVQDMDHENMFWYRQDPGLGLRLIYFSYDVKMKEKGDIPEGYSVSREKKERFSLILESASTNQTSMYLCASTLETSGSFDEQFFGPGTRLTVL.

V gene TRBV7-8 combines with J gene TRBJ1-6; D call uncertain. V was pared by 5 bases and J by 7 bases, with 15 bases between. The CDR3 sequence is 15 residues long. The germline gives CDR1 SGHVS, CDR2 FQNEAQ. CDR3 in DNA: TGTGCCAGCAGCCCTTTTCCGTCGTTGAATTCACCCCTCCACTTT. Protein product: CASSPFPSLNSPLHF.

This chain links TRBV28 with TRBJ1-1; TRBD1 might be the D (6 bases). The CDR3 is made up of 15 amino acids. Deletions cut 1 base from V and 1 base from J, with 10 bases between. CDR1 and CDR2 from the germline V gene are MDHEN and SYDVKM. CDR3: CASSLSGARNTEAFF. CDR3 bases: TGTGCCAGCAGTTTATCAGGGGCCAGGAACACTGAAGCTTTCTTT. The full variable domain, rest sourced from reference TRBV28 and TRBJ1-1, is DVKVTQSSRYLVKRTGEKVFLECVQDMDHENMFWYRQDPGLGLRLIYFSYDVKMKEKGDIPEGYSVSREKKERFSLILESASTNQTSMYLCASSLSGARNTEAFFGQGTRLTVV.

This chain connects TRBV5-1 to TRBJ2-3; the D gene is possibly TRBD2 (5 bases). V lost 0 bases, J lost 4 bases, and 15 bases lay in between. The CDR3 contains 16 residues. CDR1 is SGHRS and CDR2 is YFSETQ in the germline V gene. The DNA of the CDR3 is TGCGCCAGCAGCTTGGCCCTTGCTACCGGGGCAGATACGCAGTATTTT. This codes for CASSLALATGADTQYF.

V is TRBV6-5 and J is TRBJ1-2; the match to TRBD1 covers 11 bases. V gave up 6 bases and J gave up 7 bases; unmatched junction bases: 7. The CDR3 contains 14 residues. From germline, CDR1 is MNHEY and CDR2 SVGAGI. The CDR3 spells CASSYGQGAGGYTF. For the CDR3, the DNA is TGTGCCAGCAGCTACGGACAGGGGGCCGGTGGCTACACCTTC.

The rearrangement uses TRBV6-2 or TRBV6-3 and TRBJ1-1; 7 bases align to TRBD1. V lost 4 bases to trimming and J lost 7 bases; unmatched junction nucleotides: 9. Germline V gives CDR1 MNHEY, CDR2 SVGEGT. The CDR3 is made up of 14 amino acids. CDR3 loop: CASSSYGTAYEAFF. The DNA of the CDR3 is TGTGCCAGCAGTTCCTACGGGACAGCCTATGAAGCTTTCTTT.

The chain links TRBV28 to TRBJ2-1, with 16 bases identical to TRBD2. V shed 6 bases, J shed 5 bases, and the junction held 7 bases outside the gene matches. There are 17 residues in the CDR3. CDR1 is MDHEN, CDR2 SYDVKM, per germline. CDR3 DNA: TGTGCCAGCAGACAGGGACTAGCGGGAGGGCCTAACAATGAGCAGTTCTTC. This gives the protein CASRQGLAGGPNNEQFF.

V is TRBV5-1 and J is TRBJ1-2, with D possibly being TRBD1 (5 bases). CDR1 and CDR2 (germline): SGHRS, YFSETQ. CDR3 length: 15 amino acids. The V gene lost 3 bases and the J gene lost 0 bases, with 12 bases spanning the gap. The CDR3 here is CASSSHATANYGYTF. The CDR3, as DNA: TGCGCCAGCAGCTCGCACGCGACAGCTAACTATGGCTACACCTTC.